This T cell receptor beta chain derives from a study of blood T cell repertoires in COVID-19 (dated by TCRdb to 2020 to 2022). Looking at the study overall: Collaborator samples came from the United States, Italy and Spain and covered acute and convalescent phases of COVID-19. The dataset comprised deeply sampled blood TCRbeta repertoires from subjects exposed to, actively infected with, or recovered from COVID-19. Samples were obtained from the ongoing ImmuneRACE study (first 160 participants) and from 1,200 or so subjects provided by 6 global collaborators. Nearly every sample came with metadata listing a de-identified subject ID, COVID-19 status, age in years and sex. Where available, HLA class I and class II types were obtained from metadata supplied by the sample provider rather than from assay-based typing. The repertoires were released in a freely available public database meant as a resource for research on the immune response to SARS-CoV-2. The prospective study material was composed of cDNA or gDNA derived from T cells, B-cell-depleted T cells, or PBMCs.

TCRbeta CDR3 regions were amplified from genomic DNA by means of the immunoSEQ Assay, a bias-controlled multiplex PCR. In the authors' own workflow: The number of nucleated cells in each sample was estimated by amplification of reference gene primers within the assay. To quantify the absolute abundance of each unique TCRbeta CDR3 rearrangement, sequence reads were collapsed and filtered. Productive Simpson clonality was computed per sample as the square root of Simpson's diversity index over productive rearrangements. TCRdb took over this immuneACCESS table, retaining in-frame rearrangements with V and J assigned. Such tables are incomplete; in checked studies, under half of the missing clones stem from an unresolved V gene, and the remainder is unexplained. From that table come the V and J calls and clone size; the DNA was used to work out D and trimming. This sample has about 220,000 clones in its table, and 84% of those were observed once. The top ten clones comprise approximately 6.6% of the sample.

The cysteine opens and the phenylalanine closes a CDR3 of 16 amino acids. Only the CDR3 portion is preserved as DNA: 48 bases, with reading frame beginning at the first base. Cut back by 1 base and 0 bases, the V and J ends lie 7 bases apart. Based on the germline V gene (reference sequence), the CDR1 and CDR2 sequences are LNHDA and SQIVND. General study outcomes and caveats: The amount of clinical and demographic metadata varied by source and participant and was provided uncurated.

Participants in the prospective study were aged about 18 to 95 years, lived in 20 to 25 United States geographic areas, and enrolled through a virtual design. Cohort assignment in the prospective study relied on participant-reported clinical history from a screening survey and a study questionnaire. ImmuneRACE Cohort 3 recovered participants were defined by two consecutive negative NP/OP PCR tests, healthcare professional clearance, or symptom resolution. In the prospective study, mobile phlebotomists collected whole blood, serum and a nasopharyngeal or oropharyngeal swab from each participant. Participants in the prospective study had the option to provide additional blood draws and questionnaires over a roughly 2-month period. Before DNA extraction, prospective study blood samples were shipped either frozen or at room temperature. The table lists this clone with a few counts. No antigen is known for it. One base away there is no much larger clone; base qualities are not given.

Recombination linked TRBV19 to TRBJ2-6; a confident D gene designation cannot be given. The TCR sequence derives from a middle-aged woman who had recovered from COVID-19. Sequencing was performed on PBMCs or T cells enriched from blood (not recorded which). The nucleotide sequence reads TGTGCCAGTAGTATAGGCGGTAACTCTGGGGCCAACGTCCTGACTTTC. It encodes CASSIGGNSGANVLTF. Reference TRBV19 and TRBJ2-6 proteins supply the regions before and after the CDR3; the full variable domain is: DGGITQSPKYLFRKEGQNVTLSCEQNLNHDAMYWYRQDPGQGLRLIYYSQIVNDFQKGDIAEGYSVSREKKESFPLTVTSAQKNPTAFYLCASSIGGNSGANVLTFGAGSRLTVL.